The entry below describes one T cell receptor beta chain. The target antigen is unknown. Expressed TCRB transcripts got sequenced, as all isolated RNA was reverse transcribed. The protocol was immunoSEQ multiplex PCR, while the TCRdb copy is restricted to in-frame clones and leaves out a portion. In the table there are hundreds of thousands of clones, about an eighth of which are singletons. This record comes from a study of beta chain features in type 1 diabetes. Researchers reported sorting CD4+ naive, central memory, regulatory and stem cell-like memory cells via CD45RO/CCR7/CD25/CD127/CD95/CD27. Points from the study as a whole: Among all four CD4+ subsets, Type 1 diabetes patients had TCRB CDR3s that were moderately but significantly shorter.

CDR3 length: 12 residues. The V and J ends lost 1 base and 7 bases respectively, with 7 bases between them. Germline loops: CDR1 SEHNR, CDR2 FQNEAQ (reference sequence). This chain joins TRBV7-9 and TRBJ1-2, with D unclear. This clonotype was sampled from a man between 18 and 29 years old with type 1 diabetes. Sequencing was done on a sample of naive CD4+ T cells from blood. This chain's CDR3 is CASSLGEAGYTF. CDR3 in DNA: TGTGCCAGCAGCTTAGGAGAGGCTGGCTACACCTTC.